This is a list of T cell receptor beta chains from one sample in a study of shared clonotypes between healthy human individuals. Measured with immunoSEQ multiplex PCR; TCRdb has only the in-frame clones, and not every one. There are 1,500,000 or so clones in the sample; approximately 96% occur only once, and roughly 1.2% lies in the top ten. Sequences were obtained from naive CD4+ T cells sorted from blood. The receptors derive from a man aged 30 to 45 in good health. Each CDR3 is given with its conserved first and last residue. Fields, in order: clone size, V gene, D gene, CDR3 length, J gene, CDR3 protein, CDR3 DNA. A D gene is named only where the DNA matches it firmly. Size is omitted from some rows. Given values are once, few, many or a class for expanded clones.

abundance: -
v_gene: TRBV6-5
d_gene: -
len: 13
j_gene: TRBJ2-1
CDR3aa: CASTPNLGNEQFF
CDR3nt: TGTGCCAGCACCCCAAACCTAGGAAATGAGCAGTTCTTC

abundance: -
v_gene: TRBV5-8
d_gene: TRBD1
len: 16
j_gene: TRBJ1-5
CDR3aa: CASSLYVGQGTQPQHF
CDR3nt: TGTGCCAGCAGCTTGTATGTCGGACAGGGAACTCAGCCCCAGCATTTT

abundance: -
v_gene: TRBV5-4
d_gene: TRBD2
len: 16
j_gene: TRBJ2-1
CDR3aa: CASSLGGRAKLNEQFF
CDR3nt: TGTGCCAGCAGCTTAGGTGGGAGGGCCAAACTGAATGAGCAGTTCTTC

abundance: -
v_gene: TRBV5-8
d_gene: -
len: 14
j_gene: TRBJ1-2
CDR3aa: CASSLLQGRYGYTF
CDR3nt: TGTGCCAGCAGTTTGTTGCAGGGACGGTATGGCTACACCTTC

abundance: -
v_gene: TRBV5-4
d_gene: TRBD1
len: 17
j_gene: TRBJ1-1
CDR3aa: CASSPGRDRALATEAFF
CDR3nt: TGTGCCAGCAGCCCGGGACGGGACAGGGCCCTTGCCACTGAAGCTTTCTTT

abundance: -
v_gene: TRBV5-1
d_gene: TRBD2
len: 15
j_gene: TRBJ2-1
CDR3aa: CASSRTSGEPWEQFF
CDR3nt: TGCGCCAGCAGCCGGACTAGCGGGGAACCATGGGAGCAGTTCTTC

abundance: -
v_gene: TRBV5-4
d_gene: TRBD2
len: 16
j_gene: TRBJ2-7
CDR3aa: CASSLDRTSGRDEQYF
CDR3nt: TGTGCCAGCAGCTTGGACCGGACTAGCGGGAGGGACGAGCAGTACTTC

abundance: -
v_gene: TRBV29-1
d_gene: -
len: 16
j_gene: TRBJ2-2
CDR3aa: CSVEEECSKISGELFF
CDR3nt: TGCAGCGTTGAAGAGGAGTGTAGTAAAATCTCCGGGGAGCTGTTTTTT

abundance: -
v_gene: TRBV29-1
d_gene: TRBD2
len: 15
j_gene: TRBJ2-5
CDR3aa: CSVDGGVSIEETQYF
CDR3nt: TGCAGCGTTGACGGGGGGGTTTCTATCGAGGAGACCCAGTACTTC

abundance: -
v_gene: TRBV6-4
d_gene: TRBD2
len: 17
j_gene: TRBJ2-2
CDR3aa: CASSQTSGRFNTGELFF
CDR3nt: TGTGCCAGCAGTCAGACTAGCGGGAGGTTTAACACCGGGGAGCTGTTTTTT

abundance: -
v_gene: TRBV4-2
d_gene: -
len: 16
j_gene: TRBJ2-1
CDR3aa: CASSQVLASSYNEQFF
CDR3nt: TGTGCCAGCAGCCAGGTACTAGCCAGCTCCTACAATGAGCAGTTCTTC

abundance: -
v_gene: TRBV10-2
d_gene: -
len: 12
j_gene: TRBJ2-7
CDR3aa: CASSTNTYEQYF
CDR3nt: TGCGCCAGCAGTACCAATACCTACGAGCAGTACTTC

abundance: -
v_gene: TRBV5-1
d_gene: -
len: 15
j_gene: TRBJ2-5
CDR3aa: CASSLDSRGQETQYF
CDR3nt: TGCGCCAGCAGCTTGGACAGCAGGGGTCAAGAGACCCAGTACTTC

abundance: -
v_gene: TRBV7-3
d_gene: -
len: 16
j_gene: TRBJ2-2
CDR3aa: CASSSAPGRGVGELFF
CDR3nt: TGTGCCAGCAGCTCCGCTCCCGGGAGAGGGGTCGGGGAGCTGTTTTTT

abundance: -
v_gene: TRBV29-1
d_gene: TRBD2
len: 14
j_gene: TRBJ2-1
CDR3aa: CSVVLREGLYEQFF
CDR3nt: TGCAGCGTTGTTCTTCGGGAGGGCCTTTATGAGCAGTTCTTC

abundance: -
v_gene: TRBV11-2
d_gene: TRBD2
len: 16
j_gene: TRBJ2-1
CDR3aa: CASSFLSGRAVNEQFF
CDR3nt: TGTGCCAGCAGCTTTCTGAGCGGGAGGGCGGTTAATGAGCAGTTCTTC

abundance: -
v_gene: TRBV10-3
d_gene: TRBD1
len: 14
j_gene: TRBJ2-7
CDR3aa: CAISRGQGTYEQYF
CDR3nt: TGTGCCATCAGTAGGGGACAGGGGACCTACGAGCAGTACTTC

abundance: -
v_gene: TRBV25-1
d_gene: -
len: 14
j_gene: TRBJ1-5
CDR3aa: CASSERNSNQPQHF
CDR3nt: TGTGCCAGCAGTGAAAGGAATAGCAATCAGCCCCAGCATTTT

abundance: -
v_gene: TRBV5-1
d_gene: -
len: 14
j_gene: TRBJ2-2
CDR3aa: CASSLGAEGGELFF
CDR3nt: TGCGCCAGCAGCTTGGGGGCCGAGGGCGGGGAGCTGTTTTTT

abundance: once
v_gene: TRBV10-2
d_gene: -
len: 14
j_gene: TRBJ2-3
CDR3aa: CASSVERPTDTQYF
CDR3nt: TGCGCCAGCAGTGTAGAACGACCAACAGATACGCAGTATTTT

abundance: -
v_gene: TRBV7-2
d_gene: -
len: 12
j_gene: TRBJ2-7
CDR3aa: CASSLMLHEQYF
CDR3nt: TGTGCCAGCAGCTTAATGCTTCACGAGCAGTACTTC

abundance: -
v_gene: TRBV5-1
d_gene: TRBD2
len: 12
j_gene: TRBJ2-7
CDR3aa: CARITSDYEQYF
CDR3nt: TGCGCCAGGATTACTAGCGACTACGAGCAGTACTTC

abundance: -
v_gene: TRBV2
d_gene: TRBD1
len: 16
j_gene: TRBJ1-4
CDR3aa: CASKRRTGQDHEKLFF
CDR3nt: TGTGCCAGCAAACGAAGGACGGGACAGGACCACGAAAAACTGTTTTTT

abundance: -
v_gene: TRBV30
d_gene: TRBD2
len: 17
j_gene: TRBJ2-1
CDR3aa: CAWSFRGTSITYNEQFF
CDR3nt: TGTGCCTGGAGTTTTAGGGGGACTAGCATTACCTACAATGAGCAGTTCTTC

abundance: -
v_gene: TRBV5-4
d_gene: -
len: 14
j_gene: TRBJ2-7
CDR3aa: CASSPGPSSYEQYF
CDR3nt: TGTGCCAGCAGCCCCGGACCAAGCTCCTACGAGCAGTACTTC

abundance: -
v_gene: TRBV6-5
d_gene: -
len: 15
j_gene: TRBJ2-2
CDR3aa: CASSRGTVNTGELFF
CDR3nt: TGTGCCAGCAGTCGAGGGACGGTGAACACCGGGGAGCTGTTTTTT

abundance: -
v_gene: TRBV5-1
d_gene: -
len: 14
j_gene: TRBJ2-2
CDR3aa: CASSLSGSPGELFF
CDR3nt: TGCGCCAGCAGCTTGAGCGGTTCTCCCGGGGAGCTGTTTTTT

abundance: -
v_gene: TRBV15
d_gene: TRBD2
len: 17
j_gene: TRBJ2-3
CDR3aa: CATSRLKAGGLTDTQYF
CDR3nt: TGTGCCACCAGCAGACTCAAAGCGGGAGGACTCACAGATACGCAGTATTTT

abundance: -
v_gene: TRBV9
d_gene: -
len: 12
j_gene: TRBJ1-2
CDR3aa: CASSYNSYGYTF
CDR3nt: TGTGCCAGCAGCTACAACAGCTATGGCTACACCTTC

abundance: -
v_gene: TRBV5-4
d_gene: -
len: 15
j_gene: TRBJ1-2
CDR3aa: CASSLDTLANYGYTF
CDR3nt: TGTGCCAGCAGCCTGGACACCCTCGCTAACTATGGCTACACCTTC

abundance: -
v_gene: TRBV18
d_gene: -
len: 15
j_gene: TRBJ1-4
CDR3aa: CASSPPGQLNEKLFF
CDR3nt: TGTGCCAGCTCACCACCGGGACAACTAAATGAAAAACTGTTTTTT

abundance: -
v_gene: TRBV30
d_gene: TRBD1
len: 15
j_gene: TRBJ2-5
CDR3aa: CAWRGQGGFQETQYF
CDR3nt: TGTGCCTGGAGGGGACAGGGAGGTTTCCAAGAGACCCAGTACTTC

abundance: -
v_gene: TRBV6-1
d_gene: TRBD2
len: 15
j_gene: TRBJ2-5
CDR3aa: CASRSGLAGQETQYF
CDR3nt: TGTGCCAGCAGATCGGGACTAGCGGGACAAGAGACCCAGTACTTC

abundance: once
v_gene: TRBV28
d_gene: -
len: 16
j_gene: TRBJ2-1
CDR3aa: CAALETGPPLFDEQFF
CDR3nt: TGTGCCGCCTTGGAGACGGGACCACCCTTATTCGATGAGCAGTTCTTC

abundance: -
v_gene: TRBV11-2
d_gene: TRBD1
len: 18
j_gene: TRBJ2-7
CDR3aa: CASSLEPGQGYLSYEQYF
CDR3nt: TGTGCCAGCAGCTTAGAACCGGGACAGGGGTATCTATCCTACGAGCAGTACTTC

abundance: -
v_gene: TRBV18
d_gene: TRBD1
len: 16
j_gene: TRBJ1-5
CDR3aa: CASSPGTGDRNQPQHF
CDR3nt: TGTGCCAGCTCACCAGGGACAGGGGACCGAAATCAGCCCCAGCATTTT

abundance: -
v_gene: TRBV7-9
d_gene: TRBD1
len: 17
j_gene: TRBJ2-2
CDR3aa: CASSLAQGARSTGELFF
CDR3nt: TGTGCCAGCAGCTTAGCACAGGGGGCGCGGAGCACCGGGGAGCTGTTTTTT